The 2 T cell receptor beta chains presented below share a single source sample, sequenced in a study of breast tumors, draining lymph nodes, adjacent tissues. From the multiplex PCR reads, TCRdb called clonotypes with MiXCR, one entry per CDR3 protein. The table lists over 15,000 distinct CDR3 sequences, 40% to 65% of them singletons. Sequencing was performed on tumor-adjacent breast tissue. The receptors stem from a female donor with breast cancer. Some clones in this sample may be carry-over from other donors' samples.

This chain links TRBV10-1 with TRBJ2-1, with 11 bases identical to TRBD2. Per the germline V gene, CDR1 is WNHNN and CDR2 is SYGVQD (reference sequence). J gave up 7 bases and V 10 bases, and 9 bases lay outside the gene matches. CDR3 length: 14 residues. The CDR3: CAKAGLAVGNEQFF. The CDR3 DNA reads as TGCGCCAAGGCGGGACTAGCGGTCGGGAATGAGCAGTTCTTC.

This chain uses TRBV5-6 with TRBJ1-4; no definite D call. The V gene's germline CDR1 is SGHDT and CDR2 YYEEEE. Trimming removed 1 base from V and 5 bases from J, with 6 bases in between. This CDR3 comprises 13 residues. The CDR3 is CASSLSRNEKLFF. CDR3 nucleotide sequence: TGTGCCAGCAGCTTGAGCAGGAATGAAAAACTGTTTTTT.